Each of the 24 T cell receptor beta chains below was sequenced from the same sample in a study of post-analysis software for immune sequencing data. Unique-molecular-identifier-tagged TCR beta cDNA libraries were used. TCRdb reprocessed the PCR reads with MiXCR, giving one entry per CDR3 protein. Of about 200,000 distinct CDR3 sequences in the sample, 29% were seen once. Study-level results: In patients, about 5 TRBV segments were more frequent than in controls, with TRBV5-6, TRBV5-1 and TRBV20-1 among them.

For these receptors, no antigen is known. The sequencing sample was made of blood. The receptors derive from a girl aged 2-17 years with multiple sclerosis.

As regards this clonotype: This may come from a read error, since a much larger clone is one base off. The J gene is TRBJ2-6, the V gene TRBV5-1, with a weak D call TRBD1 (5 bases). The V gene's germline CDR1 is SGHRS and CDR2 YFSETQ. This CDR3 region has 17 residues. DNA of the CDR3: TGCGCCAGCAGCTTTGTGGCAGGGAAGGCTGGGGCCAACGTCCGGACTTTC. Amino acid sequence: CASSFVAGKAGANVRTF. Variable domain in full (rest from reference TRBV5-1 and TRBJ2-6): KAGVTQTPRYLIKTRGQQVTLSCSPISGHRSVSWYQQTPGQGLQFLFEYFSETQRNKGNFPGRFSGRQFSNSRSEMNVSTLELGDSALYLCASSFVAGKAGANVRTFGAGSRLTVL.

This clonotype was seen at least ten times. This chain links TRBV20-1 with TRBJ2-5; D remains unclear. The CDR3 is made up of 14 amino acids. Germline V gives CDR1 DFQATT, CDR2 SNEGSKA (reference sequence). V was cut by 0 bases and J by 4 bases, with 12 bases left in between. This chain's CDR3 is CSARDPQVPETQYF. DNA of the CDR3: TGCAGTGCTAGAGATCCTCAGGTCCCAGAGACCCAGTACTTC.

This clonotype came up many times. The chain uses TRBV20-1 and TRBJ2-7, with D possibly being TRBD2 (6 bases). Germline values: CDR1 DFQATT, CDR2 SNEGSKA (reference sequence). The CDR3 sequence is 14 residues long. V was pared by 1 base and J by 3 bases, with 13 bases between. In DNA, the CDR3 is TGCAGTGCTAGAGTTGGGGGGTCGAGCTACGAGCAGTACTTC. Its translation: CSARVGGSSYEQYF.

This clonotype was counted a few times. The genes are TRBV20-1 and TRBJ2-5; the D gene is possibly TRBD1 (5 bases). V lost 4 bases, J lost 2 bases, and 29 bases lay in between. In germline, CDR1 is DFQATT, CDR2 SNEGSKA (reference sequence). This CDR3 contains 19 residues. CDR3: CSATGTPSQTDRPQETQYF. CDR3 coding DNA: TGCAGTGCTACCGGAACCCCCAGTCAGACAGACCGCCCTCAAGAGACCCAGTACTTC.

This sequence joins TRBV20-1 and TRBJ2-7, with 13 bases aligning to TRBD2. This CDR3 comprises 20 residues. Germline V gives CDR1 DFQATT, CDR2 SNEGSKA (reference sequence). V shed 5 bases and J 0 bases; nucleotides not matched to a gene: 19. CDR3 bases: TGCAGTGCTGGACCACCACGCGGGACTAGCGGGATCCTCAGCTCCTACGAGCAGTACTTC. Translating it yields CSAGPPRGTSGILSSYEQYF.

About this clonotype itself: A much larger clone differs from this one at a single base, so this may be a read error. The CDR3 nucleotides are TGCGCCAGCAGCCGACAAGATTCTTCGACAGGCAACTCCTACGAGCAGTACTTC. It yields the protein CASSRQDSSTGNSYEQYF. The chain has TRBV4-1 and TRBJ2-4, with D perhaps TRBD1 (6 bases). The end of the DNA is better explained by TRBJ2-7, so the J call may be wrong. The CDR3 is 18 amino acids. Germline assignment: CDR1 MGHRA and CDR2 YSYEKL.

V usage is TRBV20-1 and J usage is TRBJ2-5; perhaps TRBD2 as D (6 bases). The CDR3 covers 15 residues. Germline CDR1 reads DFQATT; CDR2 reads SNEGSKA (reference sequence). Trimming cost V 5 bases and J 3 bases, with 19 bases left between them. CDR3 protein: CSAHPGGSGEETQYF. DNA of the CDR3: TGCAGTGCTCATCCCGGGGGTAGCGGAGAAGAGACCCAGTACTTC.

To note about this clonotype: The junction shows a germline mismatch at one end, possibly a read error. This chain connects TRBV6-5 to TRBJ1-1; TRBD1 aligns across 8 bases. Per the germline V gene, CDR1 is MNHEY and CDR2 is SVGAGI. This CDR3 has 13 amino acids. The CDR3 nucleotides are TGTGCCGGCAGTATCAGGGGGCTCGCTGAAGCTTTCTTT. Its protein is CAGSIRGLAEAFF.

This clonotype has only a few counts. The chain links TRBV5-1 to TRBJ2-1; TRBD1 agrees at 9 bases. Trimming removed 3 bases from V and 6 bases from J; junction bases left unmatched: 10. CDR3 length equals 16 residues. CDR1 SGHRS and CDR2 YFSETQ come from the germline V gene. Here the CDR3 reads CASSSAGTGYGNEQFF. The CDR3 nucleotides read TGCGCCAGCAGCTCGGCCGGGACAGGGTATGGCAATGAGCAGTTCTTC.

With respect to this clonotype: A much larger clone lies one base from this, so it may be a read error. The V and J genes are TRBV27 and TRBJ2-7; D is undetermined. In germline, CDR1 is MNHEY, CDR2 SMNVEV (reference sequence). V lost 5 bases, J lost 3 bases, and 11 bases lay in between. The CDR3 is made up of 13 amino acids. The CDR3 DNA follows: TGTGCCAGCAGTCCCTCCAACGGCTACGAGCAGTACTTC. Amino acids: CASSPSNGYEQYF.

The count of this clonotype is one. The rearrangement links TRBV11-2 to TRBJ2-1; D may be TRBD1 or TRBD2 (5 bases each). V was pared by 5 bases and J by 2 bases, with 16 bases between. Germline assignment: CDR1 SGHAT and CDR2 FQNNGV. The CDR3 is 16 amino acids. In DNA, the CDR3 is TGTGCCAGCAGCACCTATCAGGGAGCTGCCTACAATGAGCAGTTCTTC. Protein sequence: CASSTYQGAAYNEQFF.

Concerning this clonotype itself: A read error may be the cause here, since a much bigger clone is one base away. The gene calls are TRBV12-3 or TRBV12-4 and TRBJ2-3; perhaps TRBD2 as D (6 bases). This CDR3 is 15 amino acids long. The CDR3 is CAGSLAEGQADTQYF. The CDR3 bases are TGTGCCGGCAGTTTAGCGGAGGGCCAGGCAGATACGCAGTATTTT.

The chain combines TRBV7-2 with TRBJ2-1; no clear D. Looked up from germline, CDR1 is SGHTA and CDR2 is FQGNSA. V lost 1 base, J lost 8 bases, and 9 bases lay in between. This CDR3 has 13 amino acids. The CDR3, as DNA: TGTGCCAGCAGCTTAGGAGGTCGGGATGAGCAGTTCTTC. Translating it yields CASSLGGRDEQFF.

Concerning this clonotype itself: A much larger clone is a single base away; this may be a read error. The chain recombines TRBV29-1 with TRBJ1-5; D call uncertain. CDR1 is SQVTM, CDR2 ANQGSEA, per germline. V was shortened by 8 bases and J by 5 bases, with 22 bases between the two germline ends. This CDR3 has 15 residues. CDR3 sequence reads: CSPRRPSESYQPQHF. CDR3 bases: TGCAGCCCTAGGAGGCCAAGCGAATCCTATCAGCCCCAGCATTTT.

This clonotype came up a few times. The rearrangement joins TRBV27 to TRBJ2-5; 11 bases are a match to TRBD2. CDR3 size: 16 residues. In germline, CDR1 is MNHEY, CDR2 SMNVEV (reference sequence). The V and J ends lost 1 base and 11 bases, in that order; junction bases with no gene match: 12. The CDR3 DNA reads as TGTGCCAGCAGTTTATTCTCCGTGACTAGCGGGGTAGAGCAGTACTTC. Its translation: CASSLFSVTSGVEQYF.

The chain joins TRBV4-2 to TRBJ2-1, with TRBD2 matching over 14 bases. V lost 0 bases and J lost 6; bases outside the gene matches: 1. Germline assignment: CDR1 LGHNA and CDR2 YNFKEQ. The CDR3 is made up of 16 amino acids. CDR3 sequence: CASSQEGTSGSNEQFF. The CDR3 bases are TGTGCCAGCAGCCAAGAGGGGACTAGCGGGAGCAATGAGCAGTTCTTC.

This clonotype was observed many times. The rearrangement joins TRBV20-1 to TRBJ2-5; 8 bases line up with TRBD2. Germline values: CDR1 DFQATT, CDR2 SNEGSKA (reference sequence). The CDR3 is 15 amino acids. The trim removed 4 bases at V and 4 bases at J, leaving 11 bases unmatched. The CDR3 region is CSAKAGTRYPETQYF. CDR3 DNA: TGCAGTGCTAAAGCCGGGACTAGGTATCCAGAGACCCAGTACTTC.

In this sample, this clonotype turned up once. The chain links TRBV2 to TRBJ2-2, with D uncertain. CDR1 and CDR2 from the germline V gene are SNHLY and FYNNEI. V lost 6 bases and J lost 4, with 12 bases in between. The CDR3 has 14 amino acids. The CDR3, as DNA: TGTGCCAGCAGGGGCATCATGAGCACCGGGGAGCTGTTTTTT. Amino acid sequence: CASRGIMSTGELFF.

The chain recombines TRBV2 with TRBJ2-7; D ambiguous. The CDR3 runs to 14 residues. V dropped 2 bases and J dropped 7 bases, with 15 bases sitting between them. Germline loops: CDR1 SNHLY, CDR2 FYNNEI. The CDR3 sequence is CASSERLSPWEQYF. The CDR3 bases are TGTGCCAGCAGTGAACGACTCTCTCCTTGGGAGCAGTACTTC.

This clonotype was counted between two and nine times. The chain combines TRBV6-5 with TRBJ1-1; no clear D gene. Germline-derived CDR1 and CDR2 are MNHEY and SVGAGI. The CDR3 loop spans 14 amino acids. V lost 5 bases to trimming and J lost 4 bases, with 14 bases between them. CDR3 DNA sequence: TGTGCCAGCAGTGCCCCACGGGGAGGCACTGAAGCTTTCTTT. Its protein is CASSAPRGGTEAFF.

The count of this clonotype is one. The chain employs TRBV9 and TRBJ2-1, with 8 bases aligning to TRBD2. The germline V gene has CDR1 SGDLS and CDR2 YYNGEE. Trimming took 4 bases from V and 3 from J; bases not matched to a gene: 9. The CDR3 contains 16 residues. CDR3 in DNA: TGTGCCAGCAGCTTATACAGCGGGGGCCTCTACAATGAGCAGTTCTTC. Translated: CASSLYSGGLYNEQFF.

About this clonotype itself: A much larger clone lies a single base off, so this may be a read error. This rearrangement joins TRBV5-1 to TRBJ2-7, with D perhaps TRBD2 (6 bases). The germline V and J ends were trimmed by 4 bases and 6 bases, with 17 bases remaining between them. CDR3 length equals 14 residues. Germline V CDR1 and CDR2: SGHRS, YFSETQ. The CDR3 sequence: CASSGGAGNSEQYF. CDR3 sequence (DNA): TGCGCCAGCAGCGGCGGGGCAGGGAACTCCGAGCAGTACTTC.

This clonotype was counted ten times or more. The chain employs TRBV24-1 and TRBJ2-3; D not certain. V lost 4 bases to trimming and J lost 3 bases, with 4 bases between them. Germline V gene lookup returns CDR1 KGHDR and CDR2 SFDVKD. This CDR3 contains 12 residues. CDR3 sequence: CATSDQTDTQYF. The CDR3 DNA follows: TGTGCCACCAGTGACCAGACAGATACGCAGTATTTT.

The chain is built from TRBV7-6 and TRBJ2-7; D may correspond to TRBD1 or TRBD2 (5 bases each). This CDR3 is built from 14 residues. CDR1 and CDR2 from the germline V gene are SGHVS and FNYEAQ. Trimming removed 5 bases from V and 4 bases from J, with 15 bases in between. The CDR3 coding sequence is TGTGCCAGCAGCCAAGCGTCGGGGCCTTACGAGCAGTACTTC. Its translation: CASSQASGPYEQYF.